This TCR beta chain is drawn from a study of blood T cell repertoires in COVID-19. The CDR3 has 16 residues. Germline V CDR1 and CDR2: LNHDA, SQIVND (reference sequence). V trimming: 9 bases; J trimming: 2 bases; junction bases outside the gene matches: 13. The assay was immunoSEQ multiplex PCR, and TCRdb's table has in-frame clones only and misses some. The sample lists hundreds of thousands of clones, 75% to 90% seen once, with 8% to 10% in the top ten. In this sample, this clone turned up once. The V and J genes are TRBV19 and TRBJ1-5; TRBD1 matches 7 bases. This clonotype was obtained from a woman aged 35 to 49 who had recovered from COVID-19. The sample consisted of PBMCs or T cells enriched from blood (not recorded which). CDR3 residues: CASNRDSWEGNQPQHF. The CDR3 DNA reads TGTGCCAGCAACCGGGACAGTTGGGAGGGCAATCAGCCCCAGCATTTT.